This TCR beta chain was profiled in a study of response to subunit inactivated influenza vaccine. The trim removed 3 bases at V and 1 base at J, leaving 1 base unmatched. CDR1 and CDR2 from the germline V gene are SGHNT and YYREEE (reference sequence). This CDR3 comprises 14 residues. Via MiXCR, TCRdb re-called the RT-PCR reads, giving one row per CDR3 protein. The table shows about 520,000 distinct CDR3 sequences, with 6% to 9% occurring only once. This receptor was obtained from a man aged 50 to 69 who received an inactivated influenza vaccine. The sequenced sample was PBMCs from blood, obtained 23 to 25 months after vaccination. The rearrangement uses TRBV5-4 and TRBJ2-5; 9 nucleotides agree with TRBD2. CDR3 loop: CASSSSGTQETQYF. The CDR3 DNA sequence: TGTGCCAGCAGCTCTAGCGGGACCCAAGAGACCCAGTACTTC.